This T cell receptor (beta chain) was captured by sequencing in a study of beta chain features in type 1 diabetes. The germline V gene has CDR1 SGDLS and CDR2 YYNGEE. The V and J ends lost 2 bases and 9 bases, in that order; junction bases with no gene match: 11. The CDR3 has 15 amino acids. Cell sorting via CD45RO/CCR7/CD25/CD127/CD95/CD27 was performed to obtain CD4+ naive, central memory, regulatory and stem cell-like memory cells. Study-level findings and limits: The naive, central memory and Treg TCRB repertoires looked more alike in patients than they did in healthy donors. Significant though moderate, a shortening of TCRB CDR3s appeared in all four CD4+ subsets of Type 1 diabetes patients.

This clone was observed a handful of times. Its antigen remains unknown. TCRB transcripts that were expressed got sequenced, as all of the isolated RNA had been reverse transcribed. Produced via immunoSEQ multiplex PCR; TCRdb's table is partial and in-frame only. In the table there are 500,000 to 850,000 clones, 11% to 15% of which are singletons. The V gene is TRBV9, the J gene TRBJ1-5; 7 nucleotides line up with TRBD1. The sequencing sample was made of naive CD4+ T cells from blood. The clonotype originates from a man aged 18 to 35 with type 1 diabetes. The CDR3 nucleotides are TGTGCCAGCAGCGTCGAGGGGACAGCTACTCGGCCCCAGCATTTT. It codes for CASSVEGTATRPQHF.